The table lists the clone carrying this T cell receptor (beta chain) with a few counts. Its antigen is not known. CDR1 and CDR2 (germline): SGHRS, YFSETQ. This CDR3 region has 19 residues. The ends were cut back, 4 bases at V and 0 bases at J, with 22 bases in the middle. Next came a second PCR, run for about 6 to 12 cycles, which used a sample-barcoded 5' primer along with a J-beta primer mix. TCRdb reprocessed the 5' RACE reads via MiXCR and lists one record per CDR3 protein. Of around 1.7 million distinct CDR3 sequences in the sample, approximately 28% were seen once. These data belong to a study of blood T cells in healthy people across ages. Study at large: With template switching, about one barcoded beta molecule was captured per two T cells.

Regarding the study as a whole: Estimated diversity, derived from one million T cells, was regarded as an underestimate. Roughly linearly, TCR beta diversity per million T cells fell as age increased. Using unsorted PBMCs precluded a conclusive naive versus antigen-experienced comparison.

This receptor was identified in a woman aged 30 to 39 in good health. The chain joins TRBV5-1 to TRBJ1-4; the D gene is possibly TRBD1 (5 bases). The specimen sequenced was blood. The CDR3 bases are TGCGCCAGCAGCCTCAGGGAACTCAGGACCTCTGCAACTAATGAAAAACTGTTTTTT. It translates to CASSLRELRTSATNEKLFF.